Presented here are 15 T cell receptor beta chains from one specimen sequenced in a study of blood T cell repertoires in COVID-19. Libraries were prepared by immunoSEQ multiplex PCR; TCRdb keeps only in-frame clonotypes and omits some of them. The sample includes roughly 220,000 clones, roughly four fifths of them seen just once. Material for sequencing was peripheral blood. These receptors came from a woman in her sixties with acute or convalescent COVID-19.

The chain links TRBV9 to TRBJ2-1; 14 nucleotides line up with TRBD2. Germline V gene sequence: CDR1 SGDLS, CDR2 YYNGEE. The ends lost 0 bases at V and 0 bases at J; junction bases unmatched: 8. This CDR3 has 20 amino acids. CDR3 sequence (DNA): TGTGCCAGCAGCGTAGGACCGGGACTAGCGGGGGCCCCCTCCTACAATGAGCAGTTCTTC. It specifies CASSVGPGLAGAPSYNEQFF.

V and J are TRBV11-2 and TRBJ2-2; 9 positions match TRBD2. Germline V gene lookup returns CDR1 SGHAT and CDR2 FQNNGV. Trimming at V came to 4 bases and at J to 2 bases, leaving 11 bases not matched to a gene. The length of the CDR3 is 18 residues. The CDR3 sequence: CASSSRLAEPPNTGELFF. The CDR3 DNA reads as TGTGCCAGCAGCTCTCGACTAGCGGAGCCTCCAAACACCGGGGAGCTGTTTTTT.

The chain joins TRBV6-2 or TRBV6-3 to TRBJ2-1; 7 positions agree with TRBD2. The trim removed 6 bases at V and 5 bases at J, leaving 7 bases unmatched. From germline, CDR1 is MNHEY and CDR2 SVGEGT. This CDR3 spans 14 amino acids. The CDR3 DNA reads as TGTGCCAGCAGCCAGCCGGGGGGAAACAATGAGCAGTTCTTC. Amino acids: CASSQPGGNNEQFF.

The V and J genes are TRBV7-8 and TRBJ1-2; 9 nucleotides match TRBD1. This CDR3 has 15 amino acids. Germline V CDR1 and CDR2: SGHVS, FQNEAQ. The J segment lost 7 bases and the V segment lost 5 bases, leaving 11 bases of the junction unmatched. CDR3 in amino acids: CASSLVRDRVSGYTF. In DNA form, the CDR3 reads TGTGCCAGCAGCCTTGTCCGGGACAGGGTCTCTGGCTACACCTTC. Variable domain in full (rest from reference TRBV7-8 and TRBJ1-2): GAGVSQSPRYKVAKRGQDVALRCDPISGHVSLFWYQQALGQGPEFLTYFQNEAQLDKSGLPSDRFFAERPEGSVSTLKIQRTQQEDSAVYLCASSLVRDRVSGYTFGSGTRLTVV.

The chain combines TRBV19 with TRBJ2-5, with D uncertain. Germline V gives CDR1 LNHDA, CDR2 SQIVND (reference sequence). The CDR3 spans 13 residues. V was pared by 5 bases and J by 7 bases, with 14 bases between. This CDR3 reads CASSDTTAGTQYF. The CDR3 DNA is TGTGCCAGTAGTGATACTACCGCCGGGACCCAGTACTTC. Full variable domain (outside the CDR3, taken from reference TRBV19 and TRBJ2-5): DGGITQSPKYLFRKEGQNVTLSCEQNLNHDAMYWYRQDPGQGLRLIYYSQIVNDFQKGDIAEGYSVSREKKESFPLTVTSAQKNPTAFYLCASSDTTAGTQYFGPGTRLLVL.

The chain is built from TRBV11-3 and TRBJ2-1; TRBD1 aligns across 10 bases. The germline V gene has CDR1 SGHNT and CDR2 YENEEA. The CDR3 contains 14 residues. V lost 4 bases to trimming and J lost 6 bases; unmatched junction nucleotides: 3. The CDR3 protein is CASSSGQGGNEQFF. For the CDR3, the DNA is TGTGCCAGCAGCTCCGGACAGGGGGGCAATGAGCAGTTCTTC.

This chain uses TRBV5-1 with TRBJ1-5; D unclear. V was clipped by 1 base and J by 5 bases, with 7 bases between them. The germline CDR1 and CDR2 sequences are SGHRS and YFSETQ. There are 13 residues in the CDR3. The CDR3 DNA reads as TGCGCCAGCAGCTTGCGTGCGGATCAGCCCCAGCATTTT. Residues: CASSLRADQPQHF. The complete variable domain, with remaining parts taken from reference TRBV5-1 and TRBJ1-5, reads KAGVTQTPRYLIKTRGQQVTLSCSPISGHRSVSWYQQTPGQGLQFLFEYFSETQRNKGNFPGRFSGRQFSNSRSEMNVSTLELGDSALYLCASSLRADQPQHFGDGTRLSIL.

The chain links TRBV27 to TRBJ2-1; 7 positions match TRBD1. J was trimmed by 4 bases and V by 6 bases; bases with no gene match: 15. CDR3 size: 17 residues. Germline loops: CDR1 MNHEY, CDR2 SMNVEV (reference sequence). The CDR3: CASRPLLGTELYNEQFF. CDR3 bases: TGTGCCAGCAGACCTCTCTTAGGGACAGAGTTATACAATGAGCAGTTCTTC.

This clone was counted only a few times. The chain links TRBV5-5 to TRBJ1-2; 8 nucleotides match TRBD1. The CDR3 sequence is 14 residues long. Trimming at V came to 5 bases and at J to 2 bases, leaving 5 bases not matched to a gene. CDR1 is SGHKS, CDR2 YYEKEE, per germline (reference sequence). CDR3 bases: TGTGCCAGCAGTCTTGACAGGGGCAACTATGGCTACACCTTC. This translates into CASSLDRGNYGYTF.

The V call is TRBV3-1 (or the pseudogene TRBV3-2), the J call TRBJ2-1, with 12 nucleotides matching TRBD2. Germline V lookup: CDR1 LGHDT, CDR2 YNNKEL (reference sequence). V dropped 4 bases and J dropped 6; count of bases not matched to a gene: 4. This CDR3 region has 15 residues. Written as DNA, the CDR3 is TGTGCCAGCAGCCCGGGACTAGCGGGCCGCAATGAGCAGTTCTTC. It encodes CASSPGLAGRNEQFF.

The chain links TRBV2 to TRBJ1-3; D is unclear. Per the germline V gene, CDR1 is SNHLY and CDR2 is FYNNEI. This CDR3 is built from 14 residues. With 3 bases removed from V and 2 bases from J, the gap between germline ends came to 8 bases. In DNA, the CDR3 is TGTGCCAGCAGTGAGGGCCATCCTGGAAACACCATATATTTT. This gives the protein CASSEGHPGNTIYF.

V and J are TRBV11-2 and TRBJ1-6, with D maybe TRBD1 (5 bases). The CDR3 spans 15 residues. V was pared by 1 base and J by 9 bases, with 13 bases between. The V gene's germline CDR1 is SGHAT and CDR2 FQNNGV. CDR3 DNA: TGTGCCAGCAGCTTAGGAACCGGGGGGTCTTCACCCCTCCACTTT. Protein: CASSLGTGGSSPLHF.

V and J are TRBV19 and TRBJ2-2, with no clear D. The CDR3 runs to 14 residues. Trimming took off 1 base at V and 4 bases at J, with 7 bases between the two ends. Germline V gene data show CDR1 as LNHDA and CDR2 as SQIVND (reference sequence). In DNA form, the CDR3 reads TGTGCCAGTAGTATAGTGGCAACCACCGGGGAGCTGTTTTTT. It translates to CASSIVATTGELFF.

Worth noting for this clone: Its ends do not fully match the called genes, so a read error is possible. The chain has TRBV4-1 and TRBJ2-1; unclear D gene. The CDR3 contains 11 residues. Looked up from germline, CDR1 is MGHRA and CDR2 is YSYEKL. The DNA of the CDR3 is TGCGCCAGCAACTCCGACAATGAGCAGTTCTTC. Its translation is CASNSDNEQFF.

This chain joins TRBV5-6 and TRBJ2-3, with 8 bases aligning to TRBD1. Germline V CDR1 and CDR2: SGHDT, YYEEEE. Trimming cost V 0 bases and J 1 base; bases outside gene matches: 1. The CDR3 loop spans 15 amino acids. CDR3 in DNA: TGTGCCAGCAGCTTGGGGACAGGGCGCACAGATACGCAGTATTTT. Translated, it gives CASSLGTGRTDTQYF. Supplemented by reference TRBV5-6 and TRBJ2-3, the full variable domain reads DAGVTQSPTHLIKTRGQQVTLRCSPKSGHDTVSWYQQALGQGPQFIFQYYEEEERQRGNFPDRFSGHQFPNYSSELNVNALLLGDSALYLCASSLGTGRTDTQYFGPGTRLTVL.